Below, 28 T cell receptor beta chains from the same sample are listed, as sequenced in a study of T cell clonality in common variable immunodeficiency. Study results and limitations: Reportedly, TCR beta sequences from common variable immunodeficiency showed fewer deletions and N-nucleotide insertions.

Clones were read by immunoSEQ multiplex PCR, and TCRdb kept only the in-frame ones, dropping some. The sample is made up of about 35,000 clones, none counted only once. No antigen has been identified for these receptors. The source material was peripheral blood mononuclear cells. Every receptor here comes from a human donor with common variable immunodeficiency.

In this sample, this clone turned up many times. The CDR3 goes on 3 residues after the read ends, and that part is filled in from the germline J gene. V gene TRBV2 combines with J gene TRBJ2-5; 8 bases map to TRBD1. The length of the CDR3 is 15 residues. V was clipped by 0 bases and J by 5 bases; unmatched bases: 5. The germline V gene has CDR1 SNHLY and CDR2 FYNNEI. CDR3 residues: CASSEADRDWETQYF. The CDR3 bases that were read are TGTGCCAGCAGTGAAGCGGACAGGGACTGGGAGACC.

This clone was observed at least ten times. From the germline J gene comes the end of the CDR3, since the read stops 3 residues before it. The chain uses TRBV2 and TRBJ1-2, with 7 bases matching TRBD1. Per germline, CDR1 SNHLY and CDR2 FYNNEI. Trimming at V came to 5 bases and at J to 6 bases, leaving 3 bases not matched to a gene. This CDR3 contains 12 residues. CDR3 bases read: TGTGCCAGCAGTTTGGGACAGAATGGC. It yields the protein CASSLGQNG. The whole CDR3 sequence is CASSLGQNGYTF.

This clone was observed many times. The read finishes 3 residues shy of the CDR3 end, and the germline J gene is used to complete it. The chain links TRBV5-4 to TRBJ2-3; a weak D match, TRBD1 (5 bases). The germline CDR1 and CDR2 sequences are SGHNT and YYREEE (reference sequence). The CDR3 length is 15 residues. V was clipped by 3 bases and J by 3 bases, with 14 bases between them. The chain's CDR3 is CASSSRALPTDTQYF. The sequenced CDR3 bases are TGTGCCAGCAGCTCCAGGGCGCTTCCTACAGATACG.

This clone occurred many times. The read ends 3 residues early relative to the CDR3; the germline J gene fills the gap. The chain joins TRBV13 to TRBJ1-5; weak D call: TRBD1 (5 bases). Germline lookup yields CDR1 PRHDT and CDR2 FYEKMQ (reference sequence). The V and J ends lost 4 bases and 1 base respectively, with 8 bases between them. This CDR3 has 14 amino acids. This CDR3 is CASSSRGSNQPQHF. Partial CDR3 DNA: TGTGCCAGCAGCTCCCGGGGGAGCAATCAGCCC.

This clone was picked up many times. Sequencing ends 3 residues short of the CDR3 end; the germline J gene provides the rest. The sample has other DNA sequences that encode this CDR3 too. V and J are TRBV30 and TRBJ2-7, with D perhaps matching TRBD2 (5 bases). Trimming removed 0 bases from V and 4 bases from J, with 7 bases in between. Germline CDR1 is GTSNPN and CDR2 is SVGIG (reference sequence). CDR3 length: 12 residues. The CDR3 is CAWSVRGYEQYF. CDR3 DNA, as far as it was read: TGTGCCTGGAGTGTAAGAGGGTACGAG.

This clone is deemed medium-sized (0.01 to 0.1%). Read data end 3 residues before the CDR3 end; the end is taken from the germline J gene. This sample includes further DNA sequences coding for the same CDR3. The chain carries TRBV30 and TRBJ1-3; unclear D gene. V lost 5 bases and J 0 bases, leaving 8 bases between the germline ends. The germline V gene has CDR1 GTSNPN and CDR2 SVGIG (reference sequence). The length of the CDR3 is 13 residues. This chain's CDR3 is CAWGGSSGNTIYF. CDR3 DNA (partial): TGTGCCTGGGGCGGGAGCTCTGGAAACACC.

By its share, this clone is medium-sized. Sequencing ends 3 residues short of the CDR3 end; the germline J gene provides the rest. The chain carries TRBV5-1 and TRBJ2-3; 11 bases match TRBD2. Germline CDR1 SGHRS, CDR2 YFSETQ. The CDR3 is 17 amino acids. The V gene end was trimmed by 0 bases and the J gene end by 3 bases; junction bases not matched to a gene: 6. The sequenced part of the CDR3 DNA is TGCGCCAGCAGCTTGGTCTCCTCTAGCGGGGGGACAGATACG. The encoded protein is CASSLVSSSGGTDT. The entire CDR3 protein is CASSLVSSSGGTDTQYF.

This clone came up many times. The read finishes 3 residues shy of the CDR3 end, and the germline J gene is used to complete it. The chain combines TRBV7-9 with TRBJ2-3, with D tentatively TRBD2 (5 bases). The CDR3 has 15 residues. V dropped 2 bases and J dropped 0 bases, with 9 bases sitting between them. The germline V gene encodes CDR1 SEHNR and CDR2 FQNEAQ (reference sequence). The CDR3 reads CASSLSGPSTDTQYF. The covered CDR3 bases are TGTGCCAGCAGCTTAAGCGGCCCTAGCACAGATACG.

At least ten counts were recorded for this clone. Read coverage stops 3 residues before the CDR3 terminus; the germline J gene supplies the remainder. The chain combines TRBV5-1 with TRBJ1-6; D may be TRBD1 (5 bases). The CDR3 covers 14 residues. Trimming took 4 bases from V and 8 from J, leaving 13 bases between them. Germline-derived CDR1 and CDR2 are SGHRS and YFSETQ. This CDR3 is CASSPGLGDSPLHF. Partial CDR3 DNA: TGCGCCAGCAGCCCGGGACTGGGAGATTCACCC.

At least ten counts were recorded for this clone. The missing CDR3 end, 3 residues past where the read stops, is filled in from the germline J gene. The genes are TRBV12-3 or TRBV12-4 and TRBJ1-2; possibly TRBD1 for D (6 bases). Deletions cut 6 bases from V and 1 base from J, with 9 bases between. CDR3 length: 13 amino acids. Here the CDR3 reads CASRRDINYGYTF. CDR3 DNA (partial): TGTGCCAGCAGGCGGGACATTAACTATGGC.

The sample holds a few counts of this clone. The CDR3 end lies 3 residues beyond the end of the read and is filled in from the germline J gene. The rearrangement uses TRBV6-2 or TRBV6-3 and TRBJ2-1; weak D call: TRBD2 (5 bases). The CDR3 totals 15 residues. From germline, CDR1 is MNHEY and CDR2 SVGEGT. Trimming left V 5 bases short and J 2 bases short, with 13 bases between. CDR3 in amino acids: CASSLDGVAYNEQFF. CDR3 DNA (partial): TGTGCCAGCAGTCTCGACGGGGTAGCCTACAATGAG.

A note on this clone: The read terminates 3 residues before the CDR3 end, so the remaining end is supplied by the germline J gene. This chain uses TRBV19 with TRBJ2-1; D might be TRBD2 (7 bases). The ends were cut back, 3 bases at V and 2 bases at J, with 11 bases in the middle. CDR3 length equals 15 residues. Germline V gene lookup returns CDR1 LNHDA and CDR2 SQIVND (reference sequence). This CDR3 is CASSITRGPYNEQFF. The sequenced part of the CDR3 DNA is TGTGCCAGTAGTATCACGCGGGGGCCCTACAATGAG.

This clone was recorded a few times. The read terminates 3 residues ahead of where the CDR3 ends, so the germline J gene completes it. This rearrangement joins TRBV7-9 to TRBJ2-1; D might be TRBD1 (6 bases). Germline CDR1 and CDR2: SEHNR and FQNEAQ (reference sequence). The CDR3 consists of 14 residues. V was pared by 5 bases and J by 4 bases, with 12 bases between. The CDR3 sequence is CASSTGQIYNEQFF. Partial CDR3 DNA: TGTGCCAGCAGCACTGGACAGATATACAATGAG.

This clone was observed many times. The missing CDR3 end, 3 residues past where the read stops, is filled in from the germline J gene. The chain combines TRBV11-2 with TRBJ2-5; 9 bases are a match to TRBD1. This CDR3 contains 14 residues. The germline CDR1 and CDR2 sequences are SGHAT and FQNNGV. V was clipped by 5 bases and J by 4 bases; unmatched bases: 5. The part of the CDR3 DNA that was read is TGTGCCAGCAGCATCACAGGGGGCGCAGAGACC. As protein: CASSITGGAET. In full, the CDR3 is CASSITGGAETQYF. The whole variable domain, remainder taken from reference TRBV11-2 and TRBJ2-5, is EAGVAQSPRYKIIEKRQSVAFWCNPISGHATLYWYQQILGQGPKLLIQFQNNGVVDDSQLPKDRFSAERLKGVDSTLKIQPAKLEDSAVYLCASSITGGAETQYFGPGTRLLVL.

Details on this clone: Read data end 3 residues before the CDR3 end; the end is taken from the germline J gene. The chain joins TRBV6-1 to TRBJ2-1; the match to TRBD2 covers 8 bases. CDR1 MNHNS and CDR2 SASEGT come from the germline V gene. V gave up 1 base and J gave up 6 bases; unmatched junction bases: 8. The CDR3 runs 16 residues. The CDR3 bases that were read are TGTGCCAGCAGTGAAGAAATACTAGCGGTGGGCAATGAG. Residues: CASSEEILAVGNE. In full, the CDR3 reads CASSEEILAVGNEQFF.

This clone showed up just a few times. The read finishes 3 residues shy of the CDR3 end, and the germline J gene is used to complete it. Other DNA sequences in this specimen translate into the identical CDR3. The V call is TRBV19, the J call TRBJ1-2, with 7 bases identical to TRBD1. Germline CDR1 is LNHDA and CDR2 is SQIVND (reference sequence). Unmatched junction bases numbered 12, after V lost 1 base and J lost 7 bases. The CDR3 sequence is 16 residues long. The CDR3: CASSIANRGGLRGYTF. The covered CDR3 bases are TGTGCCAGTAGTATAGCCAACAGGGGAGGGCTGCGTGGC.

This clone was seen only a few times. The read comes to an end 3 residues before the CDR3 does, leaving the germline J gene to fill in the end. The chain employs TRBV18 and TRBJ1-2; the D gene is possibly TRBD1 (5 bases). The V end was cut by 3 bases, the J end by 1 base, with 12 bases between. This CDR3 region has 15 residues. CDR1 KGHSH and CDR2 LQKENI come from the germline V gene. The sequenced CDR3 bases are TGTGCCAGCTCACCCCTCCCCAGGGTTAACTATGGC. Translation gives CASSPLPRVNYG. The full-length CDR3 reads as CASSPLPRVNYGYTF. The full variable domain, completed using reference TRBV18 and TRBJ1-2, is NAGVMQNPRHLVRRRGQEARLRCSPMKGHSHVYWYRQLPEEGLKFMVYLQKENIIDESGMPKERFSAEFPKEGPSILRIQQVVRGDSAAYFCASSPLPRVNYGYTFGSGTRLTVV.

A word on this clone: The read halts 3 residues ahead of the CDR3 end, with the missing end drawn from the germline J gene. J is TRBJ2-7 and V is TRBV29-1, with D possibly being TRBD1 (5 bases). Trimming took off 8 bases at V and 3 bases at J, with 11 bases between the two ends. The CDR3 covers 11 residues. Germline CDR1 is SQVTM and CDR2 is ANQGSEA. The chain's CDR3 is CSFLGHYEQYF. CDR3 bases read: TGCAGCTTCCTAGGACACTACGAG.

This clone was recorded many times. The CDR3 end lies 3 residues beyond the end of the read and is filled in from the germline J gene. This chain connects TRBV20-1 to TRBJ2-3; no reliable D call. V was pared by 1 base and J by 0 bases, with 5 bases between. The CDR3 consists of 13 residues. Germline-derived CDR1 and CDR2 are DFQATT and SNEGSKA (reference sequence). The DNA read from the CDR3 is TGCAGTGCTAGAGCGGGTAGCACAGATACG. Its translation: CSARAGSTDT. The CDR3 in its entirety is CSARAGSTDTQYF.

A remark on this clone: The sequence runs out 3 residues before the end of the CDR3; the remainder is reconstructed from the germline J gene. The chain combines TRBV23-1 with TRBJ1-3; TRBD1 is a possible D gene (5 bases). TRBV23-1 belongs to the ORF category, with a function that is uncertain. V lost 1 base to trimming and J lost 3 bases, with 13 bases between them. The CDR3 sequence is 16 residues long. CDR3 bases read: TGCGCCAGCAGTCAATTTGAAGGGGATCGTGGAAACACC. The encoded protein is CASSQFEGDRGNT. The whole CDR3 sequence reads CASSQFEGDRGNTIYF.

This clone occurred many times. The CDR3 extends 3 residues past the end of the read, so its final part is completed from the germline J gene. The chain couples TRBV20-1 to TRBJ1-1, with 9 bases identical to TRBD1. CDR1 is DFQATT and CDR2 is SNEGSKA in the germline V gene (reference sequence). This CDR3 is 15 amino acids long. Trimming took 2 bases from V and 5 from J; bases not matched to a gene: 9. The DNA read from the CDR3 is TGCAGTGCTAGACCCCCAACAGGGGGCGGAACTGAA. Translating gives CSARPPTGGGTE. The whole CDR3 is CSARPPTGGGTEAFF.

As regards this clone: The CDR3 is cut off 3 residues early in the read; its end comes from the germline J gene. The rearrangement uses TRBV2 and TRBJ1-2, with TRBD1 matching 8 bases. Germline V gene lookup returns CDR1 SNHLY and CDR2 FYNNEI. The CDR3 consists of 17 residues. The V and J ends lost 7 bases and 2 bases, in that order; junction bases with no gene match: 15. CDR3 DNA (partial): TGTGCCAGCACCCCGTACGCGCAGACAGGGGTAAACTATGGC. Its translation: CASTPYAQTGVNYG. The complete CDR3 protein is CASTPYAQTGVNYGYTF.

This clone was seen more than once but under ten times. The read halts 3 residues ahead of the CDR3 end, with the missing end drawn from the germline J gene. V usage is TRBV2 and J usage is TRBJ2-3; D gene uncertain. Germline V gives CDR1 SNHLY, CDR2 FYNNEI. V lost 5 bases, J lost 1 base, and 7 bases lay in between. This CDR3 contains 13 residues. CDR3 DNA (partial): TGTGCCAGCAGTATAGCCCGCACAGATACG. Protein sequence: CASSIARTDT. The full CDR3 reads CASSIARTDTQYF.

This clone was recorded a few times. Read coverage stops 3 residues before the CDR3 terminus; the germline J gene supplies the remainder. The J gene is TRBJ2-2, the V gene TRBV6-2 or TRBV6-3, with D maybe TRBD2 (5 bases). Trimming pared 2 bases from V and 5 bases from J, leaving 9 bases between. Looked up from germline, CDR1 is MNHEY and CDR2 is SVGEGT. This CDR3 contains 14 residues. The part of the CDR3 DNA that was read is TGTGCCAGCAGTTACGAGGGTTTTACCGGGGAG. It encodes CASSYEGFTGE. In full, the CDR3 is CASSYEGFTGELFF.

Points on this clone: The read gets to within 3 residues of the CDR3 end, and the germline J gene fills in the rest. The chain joins TRBV2 to TRBJ2-3; no clear D. V lost 4 bases and J lost 0, with 11 bases in between. CDR1 SNHLY and CDR2 FYNNEI come from the germline V gene. This CDR3 region has 15 residues. CDR3 DNA, as far as it was read: TGTGCCAGCAGTGTGGAAAGGGCTAGCACAGATACG. It specifies CASSVERASTDT. The CDR3 as a whole reads CASSVERASTDTQYF.

This clone has more than one count but fewer than ten. The read ends 3 residues before the CDR3 terminus; that terminus is restored from the germline J gene. The V and J genes are TRBV20-1 and TRBJ2-5; 13 nucleotides match TRBD2. This CDR3 is built from 16 residues. CDR1 and CDR2 from the germline V gene are DFQATT and SNEGSKA (reference sequence). J was trimmed by 5 bases and V by 1 base; bases with no gene match: 7. The CDR3 DNA, read in part, is TGCAGTGCTAGAGCCCTGGGACTAGCGGGGATGGAGACC. Its protein is CSARALGLAGMET. The full CDR3 sequence reads CSARALGLAGMETQYF.

This clone was observed many times. CDR3 bases read: TGTGCCAGCAGCTTTGGTCTACAGGGTGAAGATGAC. Its protein is CASSFGLQGEDD. From start to end, the CDR3 is CASSFGLQGEDDYTF. The chain couples TRBV7-8 to TRBJ1-2, with D possibly matching TRBD1 (6 bases). The CDR3 extends 3 residues past the end of the read, so its final part is completed from the germline J gene. The CDR3 length is 15 residues. Germline loops: CDR1 SGHVS, CDR2 FQNEAQ.

About this clone itself: Read sequence stops 3 residues before the CDR3 end, and the germline J gene provides the missing end. The chain carries TRBV5-1 and TRBJ2-6; 7 bases align to TRBD1. Per germline, CDR1 SGHRS and CDR2 YFSETQ. V lost 2 bases to trimming and J lost 0 bases; unmatched junction nucleotides: 5. The CDR3 sequence is 17 residues long. The covered CDR3 bases are TGCGCCAGCAGCTTACCGGCAGGGGGCTCTGGGGCCAACGTC. Translation gives CASSLPAGGSGANV. The entire CDR3 protein reads CASSLPAGGSGANVLTF.